A selection of T cell receptor beta chains follows, all from one sample in a study of shared clonotypes between healthy human individuals. Profiled with immunoSEQ multiplex PCR; TCRdb holds only in-frame clones, not every one. The table shows roughly 2.2 million clones, with less than 95% occurring only once. Sequenced sample: naive CD4+ T cells from PBMCs. These receptors came from a man aged 18 to 30 in good health. Some clones in this sample may be carry-over from other donors' samples. Each CDR3 is given with its conserved first and last residue. A D gene is named only where the DNA matches it firmly. Not every row has a clone size; where given, it reads once, few, many or a size class.

v_call,j_call,d_call,clone_size,cdr3_aa,cdr3_nt
TRBV2,TRBJ2-2,NA,NA,CASSGAGELFF,TGTGCCAGCAGTGGTGCCGGGGAGCTGTTTTTT
TRBV11-2,TRBJ1-1,NA,NA,CASSSRPDKANTEAFF,TGTGCCAGCAGCTCACGACCAGATAAAGCGAACACTGAAGCTTTCTTT
TRBV6-5,TRBJ1-6,NA,NA,CASSYAGGTDSPLHF,TGTGCCAGCAGTTACGCGGGGGGAACTGATTCACCCCTCCACTTT
TRBV14,TRBJ2-2,NA,NA,CASSQTRTGELFF,TGTGCCAGCAGCCAGACACGAACCGGGGAGCTGTTTTTT
TRBV5-1,TRBJ1-2,NA,NA,CASSLGDNDLSNYGYTF,TGCGCCAGCAGCTTGGGGGACAACGACCTCTCTAACTATGGCTACACCTTC
TRBV18,TRBJ2-7,NA,NA,CASSPRQSKGGEQYF,TGTGCCAGCTCACCACGACAATCCAAAGGTGGGGAGCAGTACTTC
TRBV9,TRBJ1-2,NA,NA,CASSVGPTYGYTF,TGTGCCAGCAGCGTAGGCCCAACCTATGGCTACACCTTC
TRBV9,TRBJ2-2,NA,NA,CASSVIPGELFF,TGTGCCAGCAGCGTAATCCCCGGGGAGCTGTTTTTT
TRBV10-3,TRBJ1-3,NA,NA,CAISGKGFSGNTIYF,TGTGCCATCAGTGGAAAGGGATTCTCTGGAAACACCATATATTTT
TRBV6-6,TRBJ2-2,NA,once,CASSYSAGNTGELFF,TGTGCCAGCAGTTACTCTGCGGGGAACACCGGGGAGCTGTTTTTT
TRBV19,TRBJ2-6,TRBD1,NA,CASSIDRRRQGFSGANVLTF,TGTGCCAGTAGTATAGATCGACGTAGACAGGGGTTCTCTGGGGCCAACGTCCTGACTTTC
TRBV15,TRBJ2-7,NA,NA,CATSLVWRNEQYF,TGTGCCACCAGCCTCGTGTGGAGGAACGAGCAGTACTTC
TRBV29-1,TRBJ1-1,NA,few,CSVEKLGTEAFF,TGCAGCGTTGAAAAATTGGGAACTGAAGCTTTCTTT
TRBV4-1,TRBJ2-3,NA,NA,CASSLAEGDTQYF,TGCGCCAGCAGCCTTGCAGAAGGGGATACGCAGTATTTT
TRBV10-3,TRBJ2-5,NA,NA,CAISPQVQETQYF,TGTGCCATATCCCCCCAAGTCCAAGAGACCCAGTACTTC
TRBV18,TRBJ1-6,NA,NA,CASSTWGGDNSPLHF,TGTGCCAGCTCAACCTGGGGAGGTGATAATTCACCCCTCCACTTT
TRBV6-6,TRBJ2-5,NA,NA,CASRPYNSQETQYF,TGTGCCAGCAGACCTTACAACAGTCAAGAGACCCAGTACTTC
TRBV15,TRBJ1-2,NA,NA,CATSPRGVVGGYTF,TGTGCCACCAGCCCCCGGGGGGTGGTTGGTGGCTACACCTTC
TRBV10-1,TRBJ2-7,NA,NA,CASVWTVRSEQYF,TGCGCCAGCGTCTGGACAGTAAGGTCCGAGCAGTACTTC
TRBV5-1,TRBJ2-1,TRBD2,NA,CASSPASGRFREQFF,TGCGCCAGCAGCCCCGCTAGCGGGAGGTTTCGTGAGCAGTTCTTC
TRBV28,TRBJ1-5,NA,NA,CASSLLGAWADGIRVGPQHF,TGTGCCAGCAGTTTACTAGGTGCGTGGGCCGACGGAATCAGAGTAGGGCCCCAGCATTTT
TRBV6-5,TRBJ2-7,NA,NA,CASSYARAYEQYF,TGTGCCAGCAGTTACGCCAGGGCCTACGAGCAGTACTTC
TRBV6-1,TRBJ1-6,NA,NA,CASSANSPLHF,TGTGCCAGCAGTGCAAATTCACCCCTCCACTTT
TRBV10-3,TRBJ2-7,TRBD1,few,CAIGQGGSYEQYF,TGTGCCATTGGACAGGGTGGGTCCTACGAGCAGTACTTC
TRBV5-4,TRBJ2-7,TRBD2,NA,CASSPPGTSGSYEQYF,TGTGCCAGCAGCCCCCCCGGGACTAGCGGGAGCTACGAGCAGTACTTC
TRBV30,TRBJ1-5,NA,NA,CAWSEGRNQPQHF,TGTGCCTGGAGTGAAGGCCGCAATCAGCCCCAGCATTTT
TRBV5-1,TRBJ2-7,TRBD2,NA,CASSQGLAGGSDEQYF,TGCGCCAGCAGCCAGGGACTAGCGGGAGGGTCGGACGAGCAGTACTTC
TRBV18,TRBJ2-1,NA,NA,CASSPLANNEQFF,TGTGCCAGCTCACCCCTTGCGAACAATGAGCAGTTCTTC
TRBV7-2,TRBJ1-1,NA,NA,CASRTTRDTNTEAFF,TGTGCCAGCAGAACGACCCGGGACACGAACACTGAAGCTTTCTTT
TRBV11-2,TRBJ2-7,TRBD1,few,CASSPGTGGYEQYF,TGTGCCAGCAGCCCCGGGACAGGGGGCTACGAGCAGTACTTC
TRBV4-2,TRBJ2-3,NA,NA,CASSQERGRSDTQYF,TGTGCCAGCAGCCAAGAACGAGGTCGGTCAGATACGCAGTATTTT
TRBV27,TRBJ1-5,NA,NA,CASSLIDGRNQPQHF,TGTGCCAGCAGTCTAATCGACGGACGCAATCAGCCCCAGCATTTT
TRBV5-4,TRBJ2-5,TRBD2,NA,CASSGGGAAGETQYF,TGTGCCAGCAGTGGCGGGGGGGCAGCAGGGGAGACCCAGTACTTC
TRBV18,TRBJ2-7,TRBD2,NA,CASRDPSGASYEQYF,TGTGCCAGCCGAGACCCGAGCGGGGCCTCCTACGAGCAGTACTTC
TRBV9,TRBJ2-7,NA,NA,CASSVATGSAYEQYF,TGTGCCAGCAGCGTAGCTACAGGGAGCGCCTACGAGCAGTACTTC
TRBV5-1,TRBJ2-7,NA,NA,CASSLVGAPTLYEQYF,TGCGCCAGCAGCTTGGTTGGGGCTCCGACCCTCTACGAGCAGTACTTC
TRBV4-3,TRBJ2-2,TRBD2,NA,CASSQAGAGTGELFF,TGCGCCAGCAGCCAGGCGGGAGCGGGGACCGGGGAGCTGTTTTTT
TRBV6-5,TRBJ1-2,NA,NA,CASRQLNRVNYGYTF,TGTGCCAGCAGGCAACTCAACAGGGTCAACTATGGCTACACCTTC
TRBV28,TRBJ2-7,TRBD2,NA,CASSPVNGGASVGQYF,TGTGCCAGCAGTCCGGTAAACGGGGGGGCTAGCGTAGGGCAGTACTTC
TRBV10-3,TRBJ2-7,NA,NA,CAISESTGRRAYEQYF,TGTGCCATCAGTGAGTCTACAGGTCGTAGGGCCTACGAGCAGTACTTC
TRBV30,TRBJ2-1,TRBD2,NA,CAWSSIPGLAGGISYNEQFF,TGTGCCTGGAGTTCAATCCCGGGACTAGCGGGAGGGATTTCCTACAATGAGCAGTTCTTC
TRBV9,TRBJ2-1,NA,NA,CASSVSGVAYNEQFF,TGTGCCAGCAGCGTTTCGGGAGTCGCCTACAATGAGCAGTTCTTC